Listed here are 19 T cell receptor beta chains from one sample, sequenced in a study of T-cell reconstitution after alpha-beta-depleted transplantation in children. Molecular barcoding with unique molecular identifiers was used for the TCRbeta library. MiXCR, run by TCRdb on the PCR reads, gives a single entry per CDR3 protein. The profile shows 40,000 to 60,000 distinct CDR3 sequences, about 9% of them singletons. The input for sequencing was PBMCs, mostly from graft donor cells, taken 60 days after TCRalphabeta/CD19-depleted stem cell transplant. The receptors here all came from a male patient between 2 and 15 years old who had a stem cell transplant for chronic granulomatous disease, so the T cells may come from the graft donor.

The rearrangement links TRBV7-9 to TRBJ1-6; a possible D gene is TRBD1 (6 bases). The CDR3 extends over 13 amino acids. CDR1 is SEHNR, CDR2 FQNEAQ, per germline (reference sequence). Trimming took 6 bases from V and 6 from J, leaving 9 bases between them. The CDR3 region has the DNA TGTGCCAGCAGTACAGGGCCTAATTCACCCCTCCACTTT. Protein: CASSTGPNSPLHF.

This clonotype appeared many times. The V gene is TRBV20-1, the J gene TRBJ2-2, with 7 bases lining up with TRBD2. The CDR3 contains 15 residues. Germline values: CDR1 DFQATT, CDR2 SNEGSKA (reference sequence). The V gene end was trimmed by 3 bases and the J gene end by 6 bases; junction bases not matched to a gene: 10. CDR3: CSASGDGGEAGELFF. CDR3 bases: TGCAGTGCTAGCGGGGATGGGGGGGAGGCCGGGGAGCTGTTTTTT.

At least ten counts were recorded for this clonotype. The chain carries TRBV15 and TRBJ1-1, with D unresolved. This CDR3 has 14 amino acids. Trimming took 2 bases from V and 5 from J, leaving 12 bases between them. The germline V gene has CDR1 LNHNV and CDR2 YYDKDF (reference sequence). The CDR3 loop reads CATSRPGTVTEAFF. The CDR3 coding sequence is TGTGCCACCAGCAGACCCGGTACGGTGACTGAAGCTTTCTTT.

This chain links TRBV4-3 with TRBJ1-6; D gene unclear. The germline CDR1 and CDR2 sequences are LGHNA and YSLEER. V lost 5 bases to trimming and J lost 7 bases, with 15 bases between them. The CDR3 runs to 15 residues. This CDR3 is CASSGYLSQNSPLHF. The DNA of the CDR3 is TGCGCCAGCAGCGGTTACTTGTCCCAAAATTCACCCCTCCACTTT.

Many counts were recorded for this clonotype. This rearrangement joins TRBV3-1 to TRBJ2-1; D may be TRBD1 or TRBD2 (5 bases each). The V gene's germline CDR1 is LGHDT and CDR2 YNNKEL (reference sequence). Between the trimmed V and J ends, which lost 3 bases and 7 bases, there was a span of 7 bases. The CDR3 extends over 12 amino acids. In DNA form, the CDR3 reads TGTGCCAGCAGCCAGTGGGGGAATGAGCAGTTCTTC. Translation gives CASSQWGNEQFF.

This chain links TRBV2 with TRBJ2-7; maybe TRBD2 (6 bases). The CDR3 is 14 amino acids. The germline gives CDR1 SNHLY, CDR2 FYNNEI. With 0 bases removed from V and 3 bases from J, the gap between germline ends came to 9 bases. DNA for the CDR3: TGTGCCAGCAGTGAAGCGGCGGGGTACTACGAGCAGTACTTC. Amino acids: CASSEAAGYYEQYF. The full variable domain, its missing parts supplied by reference TRBV2 and TRBJ2-7, is EPEVTQTPSHQVTQMGQEVILRCVPISNHLYFYWYRQILGQKVEFLVSFYNNEISEKSEIFDDQFSVERPDGSNFTLKIRSTKLEDSAMYFCASSEAAGYYEQYFGPGTRLTVT.

The chain links TRBV20-1 to TRBJ2-1; unclear D gene. The CDR3 consists of 13 residues. V lost 6 bases to trimming and J lost 4 bases, with 13 bases between them. Germline loops: CDR1 DFQATT, CDR2 SNEGSKA (reference sequence). The CDR3 loop is CSAGRGAYNEQFF. The DNA of the CDR3 is TGCAGTGCCGGCAGAGGCGCTTACAATGAGCAGTTCTTC.

Many counts were recorded for this clonotype. The chain links TRBV29-1 to TRBJ2-2; 10 bases align to TRBD1. Looked up from germline, CDR1 is SQVTM and CDR2 is ANQGSEA. The J segment lost 2 bases and the V segment lost 4 bases, leaving 7 bases of the junction unmatched. The CDR3 has 16 amino acids. The CDR3 nucleotides read TGCAGCGTTGGAACCGGGACAGGGGTCAACACCGGGGAGCTGTTTTTT. The encoded protein is CSVGTGTGVNTGELFF.

This clonotype has a count of ten or more. The chain uses TRBV28 and TRBJ1-2, with D tentatively TRBD1 (6 bases). V was pared by 1 base and J by 6 bases, with 6 bases between. CDR1 is MDHEN, CDR2 SYDVKM, per germline. This CDR3 spans 12 amino acids. CDR3 loop: CASSLSGDGYTF. CDR3 DNA: TGTGCCAGCAGTTTATCAGGGGATGGCTACACCTTC.

The sample holds a few counts of this clonotype. The rearrangement links TRBV7-2 to TRBJ1-5; 10 nucleotides align to TRBD1. CDR1 SGHTA and CDR2 FQGNSA come from the germline V gene. With 5 bases clipped from V and 1 base from J, the junction kept 2 bases outside the gene matches. This CDR3 region has 15 residues. CDR3 coding DNA: TGTGCCAGCAGCGTGGGACAGGGGAGCAATCAGCCCCAGCATTTT. The encoded protein is CASSVGQGSNQPQHF.

This clonotype occurred many times. The chain's CDR3 is CASSFLRGAGAKNIQYF. The CDR3 nucleotides read TGTGCCAGCAGTTTCCTGCGGGGCGCCGGGGCCAAAAACATTCAGTACTTC. The rearrangement joins TRBV27 to TRBJ2-4; tentative D call: TRBD2 (6 bases). Germline-derived CDR1 and CDR2 are MNHEY and SMNVEV (reference sequence). This CDR3 is 17 amino acids long. Deletions cut 3 bases from V and 1 base from J, with 16 bases between.

The rearrangement links TRBV15 to TRBJ2-1; D possibly uses TRBD1 or TRBD2 (5 bases each). CDR3 length: 16 residues. Trimming left V 9 bases short and J 5 bases short, with 23 bases between. CDR1 and CDR2 (germline): LNHNV, YYDKDF (reference sequence). The CDR3 loop is CATQGHGALGNNEQFF. The CDR3 DNA reads as TGTGCCACTCAAGGGCACGGGGCGTTGGGAAACAATGAGCAGTTCTTC.

This clonotype was recorded many times. J is TRBJ2-4 and V is TRBV20-1; 7 nucleotides align to TRBD1. The germline V gene has CDR1 DFQATT and CDR2 SNEGSKA (reference sequence). The CDR3 length is 19 residues. V gave up 1 base and J gave up 5 bases; unmatched junction bases: 20. As DNA, the CDR3 is TGCAGTGCTAGAGGTTTCGGCAGGGGACAGAATAGAGGGGAAAACATTCAGTACTTC. Its protein is CSARGFGRGQNRGENIQYF.

The table lists this clonotype with many counts. The J gene is TRBJ2-3, the V gene TRBV11-2; D possibly corresponds to TRBD2 (6 bases). V was trimmed by 3 bases and J by 3 bases, leaving 19 bases between them. This CDR3 is 17 amino acids long. Per germline, CDR1 SGHAT and CDR2 FQNNGV. CDR3 coding DNA: TGTGCCAGCAGCTTGATGGGCGGGACCCCGAGTACAGATACGCAGTATTTT. It encodes CASSLMGGTPSTDTQYF.

This clonotype was observed at least ten times. The rearrangement joins TRBV6-4 to TRBJ2-6, with no clear D. This CDR3 region has 14 residues. The V gene lost 2 bases and the J gene lost 0 bases, with 2 bases spanning the gap. Germline lookup yields CDR1 MRHNA and CDR2 SNTAGT. This chain's CDR3 is CASSDNSGANVLTF. The CDR3 bases are TGTGCCAGCAGTGACAACTCTGGGGCCAACGTCCTGACTTTC.

At least ten counts were recorded for this clonotype. The V call is TRBV6-4, the J call TRBJ1-1; no firm D call. Trimming shortened V by 8 bases and J by 0 bases, and 10 bases separated the two germline ends. In germline, CDR1 is MRHNA, CDR2 SNTAGT. The CDR3 sequence is 13 residues long. The CDR3 DNA sequence: TGTGCCAGCTCGCCGGGCGTGAACACTGAAGCTTTCTTT. It codes for CASSPGVNTEAFF.

This clonotype has a count of ten or more. The chain joins TRBV6-1 to TRBJ2-2, with unresolved D. Germline V lookup: CDR1 MNHNS, CDR2 SASEGT. The CDR3 runs to 14 residues. V shed 7 bases and J shed 5 bases, with 14 bases lying between them. The CDR3 region is CASTDLGATGELFF. In DNA form, the CDR3 reads TGTGCCAGCACCGACTTAGGAGCGACCGGGGAGCTGTTTTTT.

Ten or more counts support this clonotype. V and J are TRBV6-5 and TRBJ2-7; TRBD2 matches at 7 bases. The V segment lost 10 bases and the J segment 0 bases; nucleotides outside the gene matches: 3. Germline CDR1 is MNHEY and CDR2 is SVGAGI. This CDR3 spans 12 amino acids. CDR3 sequence: CATWGGSYEQYF. CDR3 nucleotides: TGTGCCACCTGGGGGGGCTCCTACGAGCAGTACTTC.

This clonotype was detected ten times or more. V is TRBV12-3 or TRBV12-4 and J is TRBJ2-1, with a possible D match to TRBD1 (6 bases). The CDR3 consists of 12 residues. The V end was cut by 6 bases, the J end by 5 bases, with 8 bases between. CDR3 region: CASRGTHNEQFF. The CDR3 region has the DNA TGTGCCAGCAGGGGGACACACAATGAGCAGTTCTTC.